This T cell receptor (beta chain) was sequenced in a study of OX40 agonist ivuxolimab in advanced cancers. Notes on the research overall: Ivuxolimab was a fully human IgG2 agonistic monoclonal antibody targeting the costimulatory receptor OX40 (CD134). Intravenous ivuxolimab was administered to patients every 2 weeks at six dose levels: 0.01, 0.1, 0.3, 1.5, 3 and 10 mg/kg. Of the roughly 54 patients in dose escalation, approximately 20 had hepatocellular carcinoma, about 15 had melanoma, 9 had renal cell carcinoma and 9 had head and neck cancer. A male proportion of around 81% and a mean age of around 60 years, ranging from roughly 23 to 90, were recorded for the dose-escalation cohort. Prior anti-PD-1, anti-PD-L1 or anti-CTLA-4 therapy was permitted, and checkpoint inhibitors had been received by 40% to 50% of dose-escalation patients. Three dose-escalation patients achieved partial responses, one with hepatocellular carcinoma and two with cutaneous melanoma. The point of sequencing TCRbeta in the periphery was to test whether ivuxolimab changed TCR sequence diversity and drove clonal T-cell expansion. The monotherapy dose-escalation portion (N of about 50 patients) of the phase I ivuxolimab trial is reported in the paper. What the study reported, not specific to this receptor: After ivuxolimab, more expanded clones were found on average in CD8+ T cells than in CD4+ T cells. Which antigens the clonally expanded peripheral T cells were specific for was not determined. At doses of 0.1 to 3.0 mg/kg, clonal expansion of both CD4+ and CD8+ T cells in blood was seen between baseline and week 6. Low levels of normalized T-cell clonal expansion were also seen in some nonresponding patients. In the 0.1-3.0 mg/kg groups, partial responders had among the lowest normalized peripheral clonal expansion, particularly in CD8+ T cells.

Patients with a history of autoimmune disease or receiving systemic immunosuppression were excluded from the trial. Peripheral blood for TCR sequencing was collected from all dose cohorts at baseline, on cycle 4 day 1, and on cycle 7 day 1. Samples were obtained from an open-label, multicenter, first-in-human phase I dose-escalation trial of ivuxolimab. The trial enrolled adults with locally advanced or metastatic head and neck squamous cell, hepatocellular, melanoma or renal cell carcinoma. Before TCR sequencing, CD4+ T cells and CD8+ T cells from peripheral blood were sorted into separate populations. With regard to this clone: This clone's antigen is unknown. Nothing much larger sits one base from this clone, and base qualities are not available.

Genomic DNA was isolated from the sorted cells so that the TCRbeta CDR3 region could be sequenced. The immunoSEQ Assay was used to sequence the TCRbeta CDR3 regions. Here the immuneACCESS table is served through TCRdb, limited to in-frame sequences with V and J called. Missing clones are a known gap in these copies; in checked studies unresolved V genes cover under half, and the rest lacks a known reason. Across this sample there are around 77,000 clones, with about 85% seen only once. The ten largest clonotypes hold 0.6% to 0.8% of the sample. Per the germline V gene, LGHNA is the CDR1 and YSLEER is the CDR2. The germline ends are 10 bases apart after V is trimmed by 2 bases and J by 3 bases. Reading from cysteine to phenylalanine, the CDR3 counts 14 amino acids. Just CDR3 DNA is preserved here, 42 bases in frame from base 1.

The rearranged segments are TRBV4-3 and TRBJ1-1; the D gene cannot be resolved reliably. The origin of this receptor is an adult with an advanced solid tumor such as melanoma, head and neck, liver or kidney cancer. Sequences were derived from CD4+ or CD8+ T cells sorted from blood, sampled in a trial of the OX40 agonist ivuxolimab. The CDR3 in this case is CASSQPMWDTEAFF. The bases read TGCGCCAGCAGCCAACCGATGTGGGACACTGAAGCTTTCTTT.